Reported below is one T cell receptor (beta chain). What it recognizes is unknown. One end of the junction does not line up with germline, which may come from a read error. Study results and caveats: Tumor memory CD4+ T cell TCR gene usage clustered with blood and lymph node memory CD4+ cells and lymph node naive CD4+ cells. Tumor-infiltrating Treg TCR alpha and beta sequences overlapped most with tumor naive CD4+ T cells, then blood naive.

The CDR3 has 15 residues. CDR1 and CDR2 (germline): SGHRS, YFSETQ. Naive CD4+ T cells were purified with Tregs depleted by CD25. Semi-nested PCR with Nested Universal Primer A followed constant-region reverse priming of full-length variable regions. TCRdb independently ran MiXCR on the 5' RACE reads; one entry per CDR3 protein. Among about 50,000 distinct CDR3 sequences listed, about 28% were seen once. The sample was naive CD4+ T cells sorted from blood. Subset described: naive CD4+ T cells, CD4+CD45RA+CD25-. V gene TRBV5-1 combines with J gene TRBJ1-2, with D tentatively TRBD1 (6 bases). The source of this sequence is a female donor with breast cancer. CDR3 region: CAGSLGAGTNYGYTF. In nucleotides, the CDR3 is TGCGCCGGCAGCTTGGGGGCAGGAACTAACTATGGCTACACCTTC.